A selection of T cell receptor beta chains follows, all from one sample in a study of radiation and T cells in renal cell carcinoma. Clones were sequenced by immunoSEQ multiplex PCR, and TCRdb holds only the in-frame ones, with some missing. Seen here are about 140,000 clones, 83% observed once, and the top ten hold 20% to 25%. The material was blood, obtained from a patient whose treatment included radiotherapy and nephrectomy. These receptor sequences come from a woman aged 50 to 60 with renal cell carcinoma. Both conserved end residues are part of each CDR3. Fields, in order: V gene, CDR3 protein.

V gene: TRBV10-3
CDR3 protein: CATRTSGRPENEQYF

V gene: TRBV5-6
CDR3 protein: CASSWTGMHTQYF

V gene: TRBV19
CDR3 protein: CASSPGQDWDYGYTF

V gene: TRBV6-1
CDR3 protein: CASSERQGRTFF

V gene: TRBV2
CDR3 protein: CASSAPGPEAFF

V gene: TRBV30
CDR3 protein: CAWSVREFRTSASYEQYF

V gene: TRBV25-1
CDR3 protein: CASTIRGTNEKLFF

V gene: TRBV7-2
CDR3 protein: CASSSGQGVSYEQYF

V gene: TRBV9
CDR3 protein: CASSPRDGRANVLTF

V gene: TRBV9
CDR3 protein: CASSAGTAGNTIYF

V gene: TRBV4-3
CDR3 protein: CASSQDAANTEAFF

V gene: TRBV4-1
CDR3 protein: CASHWTGGSYEQYF

V gene: TRBV27
CDR3 protein: CASNRDRGLSTQYF

V gene: TRBV7-2
CDR3 protein: CASTIRWRFSEQYF

V gene: TRBV29-1
CDR3 protein: CSVETSGWANYGYTF

V gene: TRBV20-1
CDR3 protein: CSAREDQPQHF

V gene: TRBV9
CDR3 protein: CASSPRTGFEKLFF

V gene: TRBV21-1
CDR3 protein: CASSKRHVTSGSSTYEQYF

V gene: TRBV7-2
CDR3 protein: CASSPTNRETQYF

V gene: TRBV6-1
CDR3 protein: CASRGGRMGYGYTF

V gene: TRBV10-3
CDR3 protein: CAISPNRANSPLHF

V gene: TRBV4-2
CDR3 protein: CASSLFRGAGYEQYF

V gene: TRBV10-3
CDR3 protein: CAITDSSSGNTIYF